The present entry profiles one TCR beta chain with its context. This clone was seen more than once but under ten times. Its cognate antigen has yet to be identified. There are no base qualities to consult, and no much larger clone falls within one base. The germline V gene gives CDR1 as SGHTS and CDR2 as YDEGEE. The junction shows trimming of 4 bases on V and 5 bases on J, and the gene matches do not reach 4 bases of it. Reading from cysteine to phenylalanine, the CDR3 counts 14 amino acids. Here the CDR3 DNA is all that survives: 42 bases in frame from base 1. Libraries came from the immunoSEQ multiplex PCR assay. For the multiplex PCR, a mixture combining 60 forward primers for TCR Vbeta segments and 13 reverse primers for TCR Jbeta segments was used. The CDR3 region of rearranged TCR beta genes was amplified from genomic DNA with a multiplex PCR assay. The amplified TCR beta libraries were sequenced on the Illumina HiSeq System as 87-base-pair reads. In the original analysis: Across the roughly 640 repertoires, a later analysis counted roughly 84 million unique TCR beta chains, roughly 11 million of which were shared by at least two donors. To remove PCR and sequencing errors, raw reads were error-corrected and collapsed into unique sequences using a nearest-neighbor algorithm that merged closely related sequences. V, D and J gene segments were assigned by aligning CDR3 sequences to IMGT reference sequences. For a sequence to be retained, at least a six-nucleotide match to both a V gene segment and a J gene segment was required. A rearrangement counted as productive if the CDR3 had no stop codons and remained in frame with V and J, and every other rearrangement counted as non-productive. CDR3 was defined according to IMGT convention as the region running from the second conserved V-encoded cysteine to the conserved J-encoded phenylalanine. The earlier analysis of about 560 of the donors excluded any sequence lacking an unambiguous match to a single V gene segment. In an earlier analysis of a few hundred of the donors, a V segment was called functional when productive rearrangements were above 56.7%, and segregating when the standard deviation between donors exceeded 5%. To diagnose cytomegalovirus status from the catalog of TCR beta chain sequences, a statistical classification framework was built. A later analysis assigned V and J genes by comparing TCR nucleotide sequences with IMGT/GENE-DB human TR gene sequences. In a later analysis, CDR3 sequences and most-parsimonious VDJ recombination scenarios were assigned using the TCRdist pipeline. A later analysis defined each TCR beta chain by its CDR3 amino acid sequence plus V-gene family, and excluded reads lacking a unique V-gene family. As a way to deal with suspected cross-contamination and a sequencing artifact, a later analysis dropped 450 to 600 nucleotide sequences that were highly shared and had low generation probability. In a later analysis, a clonal expansion index was calculated for each public chain from normalized within-repertoire ranks of inferred template counts. In a later analysis, generation probabilities were computed with a VDJ recombination model fitted to out-of-frame rearrangements, and the resulting probabilities were checked against IGoR. A later analysis scored TCR-TCR, TCR-HLA and TCR-CMV co-occurrence with hypergeometric tests, applying a repertoire-size bias correction to TCR pairs. To estimate false discovery rates, a later analysis permuted the HLA or CMV assignments 20 times. In a later analysis, co-occurring TCRs were grouped with DBSCAN, and TCRdist sequence similarity was added when clustering was performed within HLA-allele-positive subsets. Repertoires with fewer than 30,000 or more than 120,000 public chains, plus five repertoires with anomalous nucleotide sharing, were excluded from co-occurrence clustering. TCRdb obtained this table from immuneACCESS and retained in-frame rearrangements with V and J assigned. These tables miss some clones; where compared with another copy, unresolved V genes account for less than half of the shortfall, and the remainder is unexplained. The V and J calls and clone size were taken over from that table, and D and trimming were inferred from the DNA. The sample records 85,000 to 95,000 clones, around 8% of which are singletons. The ten most abundant clones make up over 2% of the sample.

The sample is drawn from a study of cytomegalovirus exposure and HLA in healthy donors (dated 2017 in TCRdb). At the level of the whole study: An earlier analysis of under 600 of the donors reported about 250 Gb of sequence data and 117 million unique TCR beta sequences from about 179 million T cells. Approximately 310 gigabases of sequencing data and 75 million to 85 million unique TCR sequences made up an early release that covered some 640 HLA-typed donors. Among the roughly 400 genotyped donors, under 90% belonged to the genetic ancestry cluster associated with self-reported Caucasian donors. The study aimed to test whether signatures of past pathogen exposure could be identified by cataloging public T cell receptors. The T cell repertoires of around 730 subjects were profiled by immunosequencing and related to cytomegalovirus serostatus. Along with the roughly 670-subject first cohort, a separate validation cohort of about 110 different subjects was used. To predict cytomegalovirus infection status, the study brought together high-throughput TCR immunosequencing, statistical association of individual TCRs with disease status, and machine learning. To study patterns of TCR occurrence, a later analysis re-analyzed previously published TCR beta repertoires from hundreds of donors and added high-resolution HLA genotyping. Rather than drawing on any new phenotypic data, the later analysis identified candidate immune exposures from TCR beta sequences and the way those sequences occurred across donors. To decide whether each TCR beta V gene segment behaved as functional or pseudogenic, an earlier analysis of fewer than 750 of the donors relied on high-throughput TCR beta sequencing. Alongside the repertoire data, information on donor age, sex, ethnicity and CMV serostatus was compiled. In a later genetic analysis, genome-wide SNP genotypes for about 55% of the 666 donors were used, and that subset was treated as a discovery cohort. Every discovery cohort repertoire had been produced on one sequencing platform. Class I and class II HLA loci were covered by the typing at four-digit resolution. The number of typed donors differed by locus: 629-630 for A, B, C, DRB1 and DQB1; approximately 540 for DQA1; approximately 610 for DPA1; and some 450 for DPB1. Five DR-DQ haplotypes were treated as single units for association and clustering because of strong linkage in the cohort. Among a few hundred genotyped donors of the cohort, an average of about 240,000 unique TCR beta nucleotide sequences were sequenced per donor, 15% to 20% of them non-productive. Findings and caveats that apply to the study as a whole: The cohort was sequenced for TCR beta chains only, and without alpha or paired-chain data the features that could be detected were limited. Most CMV-associated TCR beta chains appeared to be HLA-restricted in a later analysis, and the HLA associations seemed to be driven largely by CMV exposure. In vitro tests confirmed that a few of the cytomegalovirus-associated TCR beta chains recognize cytomegalovirus antigens. A later analysis associated around 16,000 TCR beta sequences with specific HLA alleles at a false discovery rate of 0.05. Because counts were too low, some 16 rarely observed V segments, including chromosome 9 orphons, were excluded from the earlier analysis of a few hundred of the donors. The authors suggested that the approach could potentially be generalized to other disease states and immunological phenotypes. V-gene and J-gene trimming of TCR beta chains was associated with a missense DCLRE1C variant in a later genetic analysis, and the association was replicated in an independent cohort. Roughly uniform sequencing depth across donors was assumed in presence/absence analyses, although this assumption may not hold. A later genetic analysis reported fewer N-insertions in productive TCRs among donors in an Asian-associated ancestry cluster than the roughly 720-donor mean. Across donors, most TCR sequences were observed very rarely, whereas some public TCRs were present in many individuals. The 87-base-pair reads could not distinguish some IMGT-functional V segments, including TRBV6-2 and TRBV6-3, so those segments were excluded. The only immune exposure information available for the cohort was CMV serostatus. Compared with equally common non-associated chains, HLA-associated TCR beta chains in a later analysis were more clonally expanded and had lower generation probabilities. A later analysis reported that several top co-occurrence clusters appeared linked to parvovirus B19, influenza, CMV and Epstein-Barr virus. A cluster of highly shared sequence variants was judged likely to represent a technical artifact of the sequencing pipeline. In the study, around 160 TCR beta chains were listed as associated with cytomegalovirus. A further reported finding was that TCR beta sequences accurately predicted the HLA-A and HLA-B alleles for most subjects in the first cohort. Cytomegalovirus status was reported to be diagnosed by the classifier with high specificity and sensitivity in both the original and validation cohorts. According to a later analysis, TCR association rates differed among HLA loci, with DRB1 alleles showing the most associated TCRs and HLA-C alleles showing the fewest. Strong co-occurrence of HLA alleles, especially DR and DQ, made assigning TCR associations to individual alleles difficult. Linkage disequilibrium might explain the correlated functional status among segregating V segments, but an unknown experimental factor could not be excluded. Because HLA typing was missing for some donors at each locus, association tests included only the typed subset. An earlier analysis of approximately 570 of the donors showed that most TCR beta V segments appeared in productive rearrangements either about 90% or about 30% of the time, which broadly matched IMGT annotations.

The cohort was made up of under 800 healthy bone marrow donors. At the time of sampling, every cohort member was nominally healthy, though immune exposures that went unrecorded were likely present. The donor tested CMV seronegative and was one of the 352 seronegative cohort members. Every donor gave a peripheral blood sample, and the peripheral blood mononuclear cells from that sample were used for TCR beta sequencing. The Qiagen DNeasy Blood Extraction Kit was used to extract genomic DNA from the blood cell samples. The chain was built from TRBV5-8 and TRBJ1-2; TRBD1 fits 11 bases in the junction. This clonotype was sampled from a man aged 50 to 60 in good health and CMV-seronegative. The sample comprised PBMCs. The CDR3 here reads CASSEDRGRYGYTF. The sequenced DNA is TGTGCCAGCAGCGAGGACAGGGGGCGTTATGGCTACACCTTC.